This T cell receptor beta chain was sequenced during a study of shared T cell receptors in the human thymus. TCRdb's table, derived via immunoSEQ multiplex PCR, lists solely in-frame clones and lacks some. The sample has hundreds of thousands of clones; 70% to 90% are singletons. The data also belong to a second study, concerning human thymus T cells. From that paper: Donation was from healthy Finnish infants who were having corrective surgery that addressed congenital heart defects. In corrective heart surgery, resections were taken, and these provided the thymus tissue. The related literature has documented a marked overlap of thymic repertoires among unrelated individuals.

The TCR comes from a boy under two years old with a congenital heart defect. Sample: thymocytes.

The CDR3 nucleotides read TGCGCCAGCAGCCAAGCCCCGAGCTCCTCGGACAAGAACACTGAAGCTTTCTTT. Protein: CASSQAPSSSDKNTEAFF. The chain recombines TRBV4-1 with TRBJ1-1; tentatively, D is TRBD1 (5 bases). There are 18 residues in the CDR3. Germline V lookup: CDR1 MGHRA, CDR2 YSYEKL. Trimming removed 1 base from V and 1 base from J, with 19 bases in between.